Presented here are 24 T cell receptor beta chains from one specimen sequenced in a study of blood T cell repertoires in COVID-19. Data came from immunoSEQ multiplex PCR; TCRdb stores just in-frame clones and leaves some out. The table has about 220,000 clones, about 90% seen once. Sequencing was done on a sample of PBMCs or T cells enriched from blood (not recorded which). The receptors originated from a man aged 25 to 40 who had been exposed to COVID-19.

The chain is built from TRBV5-4 and TRBJ2-2; perhaps TRBD1 as D (6 bases). This CDR3 spans 13 amino acids. Deletions cut 5 bases from V and 8 bases from J, with 13 bases between. The germline V gene has CDR1 SGHNT and CDR2 YYREEE (reference sequence). The CDR3 DNA sequence: TGTGCCAGCAGTTTTGTGGGGGCGGGGGAGCTGTTTTTT. Amino acid sequence: CASSFVGAGELFF. Using reference TRBV5-4 and TRBJ2-2 for the parts outside the CDR3, the full variable domain is ETGVTQSPTHLIKTRGQQVTLRCSSQSGHNTVSWYQQALGQGPQFIFQYYREEENGRGNFPPRFSGLQFPNYSSELNVNALELDDSALYLCASSFVGAGELFFGEGSRLTVL.

The V gene is TRBV4-1, the J gene TRBJ2-5; D may be TRBD1 (5 bases). Deletions cut 4 bases from V and 5 bases from J, with 14 bases between. The V gene's germline CDR1 is MGHRA and CDR2 YSYEKL. The length of the CDR3 is 14 residues. The CDR3 loop is CASSPSMGRETQYF. The CDR3 coding sequence is TGCGCCAGCAGCCCCTCCATGGGGCGGGAGACCCAGTACTTC.

The chain is built from TRBV3-1 (or the pseudogene TRBV3-2) and TRBJ2-5, with D perhaps TRBD1 (5 bases). The V end was cut by 1 base, the J end by 9 bases, with 15 bases between. CDR1 and CDR2 (germline): LGHDT, YNNKEL (reference sequence). This CDR3 is built from 14 residues. The CDR3 loop is CASSQAGSGAAQYF. CDR3 nucleotide sequence: TGTGCCAGCAGCCAAGCAGGGTCTGGCGCGGCCCAGTACTTC.

The chain recombines TRBV18 with TRBJ1-5; no clear D gene. CDR1 and CDR2 from the germline V gene are KGHSH and LQKENI. This CDR3 has 15 amino acids. V shed 4 bases and J shed 6 bases, with 16 bases lying between them. The CDR3 loop reads CASSLGSTTGQPQHF. The CDR3 region has the DNA TGTGCCAGCTCACTGGGGAGCACGACGGGTCAGCCCCAGCATTTT.

The chain joins TRBV10-3 to TRBJ1-6, with 7 bases that match TRBD1. The V gene end was trimmed by 6 bases and the J gene end by 0 bases; junction bases not matched to a gene: 5. The CDR3 length is 16 residues. Germline assignment: CDR1 ENHRY and CDR2 SYGVKD. CDR3: CAIRATGSSYNSPLHF. In DNA form, the CDR3 reads TGTGCCATCAGGGCGACAGGGAGCTCCTATAATTCACCCCTCCACTTT.

This clone was seen just once. The chain joins TRBV11-2 to TRBJ1-5; TRBD1 aligns across 10 bases. The CDR3 consists of 14 residues. The V and J ends lost 5 bases and 4 bases, in that order; junction bases with no gene match: 2. Germline V gene lookup returns CDR1 SGHAT and CDR2 FQNNGV. The CDR3 DNA reads TGTGCCAGCAGCCGGACAGGGGGGAATCAGCCCCAGCATTTT. This gives the protein CASSRTGGNQPQHF. The variable domain in full, completed from reference TRBV11-2 and TRBJ1-5, reads EAGVAQSPRYKIIEKRQSVAFWCNPISGHATLYWYQQILGQGPKLLIQFQNNGVVDDSQLPKDRFSAERLKGVDSTLKIQPAKLEDSAVYLCASSRTGGNQPQHFGDGTRLSIL.

The CDR3 DNA reads TGTGCCAGCAGTTTTGCGGGGCAGCCCCAGCATTTT. Its translation: CASSFAGQPQHF. The rearrangement joins TRBV12-3 or TRBV12-4 to TRBJ1-5; D remains ambiguous. This CDR3 has 12 amino acids. The germline V and J ends were trimmed by 3 bases and 7 bases, with 7 bases remaining between them.

The chain couples TRBV25-1 to TRBJ1-2; TRBD1 matches 7 bases. Germline assignment: CDR1 MGHDK and CDR2 SYGVNS. The V and J ends lost 7 bases and 3 bases, in that order; junction bases with no gene match: 5. The CDR3 extends over 13 amino acids. CDR3 nucleotide sequence: TGTGCCAGCAACCGCGGACAGGACTATGGCTACACCTTC. Translated, it gives CASNRGQDYGYTF.

This chain joins TRBV14 and TRBJ2-3; perhaps TRBD2 as D (5 bases). From germline, CDR1 is SGHDN and CDR2 FVKESK. The CDR3 covers 13 residues. Trimming left V 7 bases short and J 5 bases short, with 13 bases between. The CDR3 protein is CASTSLGEDTQYF. CDR3 DNA: TGTGCCAGCACCTCCTTGGGAGAAGATACGCAGTATTTT.

This chain uses TRBV7-2 with TRBJ1-4; no clear D gene. Per the germline V gene, CDR1 is SGHTA and CDR2 is FQGNSA. CDR3 length: 16 residues. V dropped 5 bases and J dropped 0 bases, with 13 bases sitting between them. The CDR3 sequence is CASSPSEGATNEKLFF. The CDR3 region has the DNA TGTGCCAGCAGCCCCAGTGAGGGTGCAACTAATGAAAAACTGTTTTTT.

The genes are TRBV30 and TRBJ2-7; a weak D match, TRBD1 (6 bases). V was cut by 2 bases and J by 1 base, with 12 bases left in between. Looked up from germline, CDR1 is GTSNPN and CDR2 is SVGIG (reference sequence). The CDR3 is made up of 14 amino acids. CDR3 bases: TGTGCCTGGAGTACTGGACAGCTATCCTACGAGCAGTACTTC. Translated: CAWSTGQLSYEQYF.

This rearrangement joins TRBV5-4 to TRBJ2-1; 10 bases agree with TRBD2. V was clipped by 4 bases and J by 4 bases; unmatched bases: 5. The CDR3 totals 15 residues. Germline assignment: CDR1 SGHNT and CDR2 YYREEE (reference sequence). The CDR3 nucleotides read TGTGCCAGCAGCCATAGCGGGGGGCGATACAATGAGCAGTTCTTC. It yields the protein CASSHSGGRYNEQFF.

V and J are TRBV12-3 or TRBV12-4 and TRBJ1-1, with unresolved D. V lost 0 bases to trimming and J lost 8 bases, with 10 bases between them. There are 13 residues in the CDR3. The CDR3 DNA is TGTGCCAGCAGTTTAGCTGCGGATCTGGAAGCTTTCTTT. This translates into CASSLAADLEAFF.

The chain combines TRBV7-6 with TRBJ2-5; no reliable D call. CDR1 and CDR2 (germline): SGHVS, FNYEAQ. Trimming took 2 bases from V and 2 from J, leaving 6 bases between them. The CDR3 has 13 residues. The CDR3 protein is CASSLYRQETQYF. CDR3 sequence (DNA): TGTGCCAGCAGCTTATACAGACAAGAGACCCAGTACTTC.

The chain employs TRBV7-9 and TRBJ1-1; D possibly corresponds to TRBD1 (5 bases). The germline V gene encodes CDR1 SEHNR and CDR2 FQNEAQ (reference sequence). V lost 8 bases and J 0 bases, leaving 13 bases between the germline ends. The CDR3 loop spans 14 amino acids. The CDR3 region has the DNA TGTGCCAGCGAAGGGGTGATTCTGAACACTGAAGCTTTCTTT. Its protein product is CASEGVILNTEAFF.

The genes are TRBV7-2 and TRBJ1-3; the D is unclear. The germline V and J ends were trimmed by 4 bases and 0 bases, with 7 bases remaining between them. This CDR3 contains 14 residues. Per germline, CDR1 SGHTA and CDR2 FQGNSA. The CDR3 DNA reads as TGTGCCAGCAGCTCCGGTTACTCTGGAAACACCATATATTTT. Its translation is CASSSGYSGNTIYF.

The chain uses TRBV4-2 and TRBJ2-3; TRBD1 matches at 8 bases. The CDR3 is made up of 15 amino acids. V shed 0 bases and J 5 bases; nucleotides not matched to a gene: 4. The germline V gene has CDR1 LGHNA and CDR2 YNFKEQ. The CDR3 reads CASSQDGQGEDTQYF. The CDR3 DNA reads TGTGCCAGCAGCCAAGACGGACAGGGAGAAGATACGCAGTATTTT.

The V call is TRBV5-1, the J call TRBJ2-1; 10 bases are a match to TRBD1. Germline CDR1 reads SGHRS; CDR2 reads YFSETQ. Unmatched junction bases numbered 2, after V lost 1 base and J lost 4 bases. CDR3 length: 15 residues. The CDR3 bases are TGCGCCAGCAGCTTGATGGGACAGGGGTACAATGAGCAGTTCTTC. Translated: CASSLMGQGYNEQFF.

The chain has TRBV4-3 and TRBJ2-7, with 8 bases aligning to TRBD1. Germline V CDR1 and CDR2: LGHNA, YSLEER. The CDR3 totals 14 residues. J lost 2 bases, V lost 1 base, and 1 base had no gene match. The CDR3: CASSQVRGPYEQYF. CDR3 DNA sequence: TGCGCCAGCAGCCAAGTCAGGGGGCCCTACGAGCAGTACTTC.

The chain has TRBV7-2 and TRBJ2-1; the match to TRBD2 covers 8 bases. This CDR3 is built from 17 residues. The ends lost 2 bases at V and 8 bases at J; junction bases unmatched: 14. The germline CDR1 and CDR2 sequences are SGHTA and FQGNSA. CDR3 DNA sequence: TGTGCCAGCAGCTTATACGTTCTCGGGGGGGCAGGCGATGAGCAGTTCTTC. Translated, it gives CASSLYVLGGAGDEQFF. Full variable domain (outside the CDR3, taken from reference TRBV7-2 and TRBJ2-1): GAGVSQSPSNKVTEKGKDVELRCDPISGHTALYWYRQSLGQGLEFLIYFQGNSAPDKSGLPSDRFSAERTGGSVSTLTIQRTQQEDSAVYLCASSLYVLGGAGDEQFFGPGTRLTVL.

The V call is TRBV6-5, the J call TRBJ1-5, with 7 bases identical to TRBD1. CDR1 and CDR2 from the germline V gene are MNHEY and SVGAGI. The CDR3 spans 14 residues. V lost 6 bases and J lost 4; bases outside the gene matches: 6. This CDR3 is CASSLRDRNQPQHF. As DNA, the CDR3 is TGTGCCAGCAGCCTCCGGGACAGAAATCAGCCCCAGCATTTT.

This chain uses TRBV27 with TRBJ1-4, with 7 bases that match TRBD1. Germline loops: CDR1 MNHEY, CDR2 SMNVEV (reference sequence). The CDR3 runs 15 residues. V lost 3 bases, J lost 8 bases, and 9 bases stayed unmatched. The CDR3 protein is CASSFSRGGQEKLFF. DNA for the CDR3: TGTGCCAGCAGTTTCTCTCGAGGGGGCCAAGAAAAACTGTTTTTT.

The chain has TRBV6-5 and TRBJ2-3; 8 bases are a match to TRBD1. Germline values: CDR1 MNHEY, CDR2 SVGAGI. The CDR3 contains 13 residues. V trimming: 8 bases; J trimming: 3 bases; junction bases outside the gene matches: 4. In nucleotides, the CDR3 is TGTGCCAGCCGGAGACAGGGGACAGATACGCAGTATTTT. The encoded protein is CASRRQGTDTQYF.

The chain employs TRBV30 and TRBJ2-7, with a possible D match to TRBD1 (6 bases). Trimming pared 4 bases from V and 0 bases from J, leaving 10 bases between. The CDR3 runs to 13 residues. Germline CDR1 reads GTSNPN; CDR2 reads SVGIG (reference sequence). CDR3 residues: CAWTGHPSYEQYF. As DNA, the CDR3 is TGTGCCTGGACGGGACATCCCTCCTACGAGCAGTACTTC.